The rows below give T cell receptor beta chains drawn from one sample of a study of cytomegalovirus exposure and HLA in healthy donors. The protocol was immunoSEQ multiplex PCR, while the TCRdb copy is restricted to in-frame clones and leaves out a portion. Of around 88,000 clones listed, less than 80% are singletons. The sequenced sample was PBMCs. These receptors all stem from a woman in her thirties or forties in good health and CMV-seropositive. CDR3s include the opening cysteine and the closing phenylalanine or tryptophan. The order of the fields is V gene, J gene, D gene, clone size, CDR3 DNA, CDR3 protein. D genes are given only for firm matches. Rows give clone size only sometimes, using once, few, many, or a class for an expanded clone.

TRBV9,TRBJ2-1,.,.,TGTGCCAGCAGAAGAGCCGGGACTCCCTACAATGAGCAGTTCTTC,CASRRAGTPYNEQFF
TRBV5-3,TRBJ2-2,TRBD2,.,TGTGCCAGAAGCTTAAGCGGGAGGCAACCAATAGGGAGGACCGGGGAGCTGTTTTTT,CARSLSGRQPIGRTGELFF
TRBV19,TRBJ2-3,.,.,TGTGCCAGTAGGGTTACCGGAGGAACGCAGTATTTT,CASRVTGGTQYF
TRBV19,TRBJ2-5,TRBD2,few,TGTGCCAGTACCCGACTAGCGGGAGGCGGAGAGACCCAGTACTTC,CASTRLAGGGETQYF
TRBV7-2,TRBJ2-2,.,few,TGTGCCAGCAGCTTAACTGGGCAGGGCTTGAACACCGGGGAGCTGTTTTTT,CASSLTGQGLNTGELFF
TRBV14,TRBJ2-1,.,.,TGTGCCAGCAGCCACCACGGGAATTACAATGAGCAGTTCTTC,CASSHHGNYNEQFF
TRBV30,TRBJ2-7,.,.,TGTGCCTGGAGTGTACAAGTACTAAACGAGCAGTACTTC,CAWSVQVLNEQYF
TRBV4-1,TRBJ1-1,.,.,TGCGCCAGCAGCCAAGTCGCAGGGTTAGAGGACACTGAAGCTTTCTTT,CASSQVAGLEDTEAFF
TRBV4-1,TRBJ1-3,TRBD1,.,TGCGCCAGCAGCCAGACAGGGGGCAGCTCTGGAAACACCATATATTTT,CASSQTGGSSGNTIYF
TRBV4-1,TRBJ2-2,TRBD1,few,TGCGCCAGCAGCCAAGAGGGTAGGGGGCGAGGAACCGGGGAGCTGTTTTTT,CASSQEGRGRGTGELFF
TRBV29-1,TRBJ2-1,TRBD1,.,TGCAGCGTTGATATTGGACAGGGAGACGATGAGCAGTTCTTC,CSVDIGQGDDEQFF
TRBV5-6,TRBJ2-2,.,.,TGTGCCAGCAGCAAACCGGGACTCACCCCCGGGGAGCTGTTTTTT,CASSKPGLTPGELFF
TRBV13,TRBJ1-1,.,few,TGTGCCAGCAGCCCCGACCGTGAGGGGAACACTGAAGCTTTCTTT,CASSPDREGNTEAFF
TRBV11-2,TRBJ2-1,.,once,TGTGCCAGCAGCTTAGGCCTCAATGGGGCGCAGTTCTTC,CASSLGLNGAQFF
TRBV7-8,TRBJ2-1,.,once,TGTGCCAGCAGTATGGAGGGAAGGTACAATGAGCAGTTCTTC,CASSMEGRYNEQFF
TRBV25-1,TRBJ1-4,TRBD1,.,TGTGCCAGCAGTGGTACGGACAGGGCGGATGAAAAACTGTTTTTT,CASSGTDRADEKLFF
TRBV15,TRBJ2-3,TRBD2,.,TGTGCCACCAGGATAGCGGGAGGCCCAGATACGCAGTATTTT,CATRIAGGPDTQYF
TRBV2,TRBJ2-7,TRBD1,.,TGTGCCAGCGGCGGACAGGGTCTTAGCTACGAGCAGTACTTC,CASGGQGLSYEQYF
TRBV5-1,TRBJ1-2,.,once,TGCGCCAGCAGCCTGAAGGTTGGGGGCGATCTTCGCTATGGCTACACCTTC,CASSLKVGGDLRYGYTF
TRBV5-4,TRBJ1-4,TRBD1,.,TGTGCCAGCAGCCGAGGACAGGGGGGAGAAAAACTGTTTTTT,CASSRGQGGEKLFF
TRBV30,TRBJ2-1,.,.,TGTGCCTGGAGTGTACAAGCCTACAATGAGCAGTTCTTC,CAWSVQAYNEQFF
TRBV10-2,TRBJ2-1,TRBD2,.,TGCGCCAGCAGTGAGCTAGCGGGAGACTACAATGAGCAGTTCTTC,CASSELAGDYNEQFF
TRBV5-1,TRBJ2-3,TRBD1,.,TGCGCCAGCACCGAGACAGGGTCAGATACGCAGTATTTT,CASTETGSDTQYF
TRBV5-1,TRBJ1-6,.,.,TGCGCCAGCAGCCCTATCTCCCCCTATAATTCACCCCTCCACTTT,CASSPISPYNSPLHF
TRBV4-1,TRBJ2-1,TRBD1,.,TGCGCCAGCAGCCTCCGGAGTGGGGACAGCGTTTACAATGAGCAGTTCTTC,CASSLRSGDSVYNEQFF
TRBV2,TRBJ2-7,.,.,TGTGCCAGCACCTCAACGGGACAATACTACGAGCAGTACTTC,CASTSTGQYYEQYF
TRBV7-3,TRBJ2-1,TRBD1,.,TGTGCCAGCAGCCGCACAGGGGGTATCTACAATGAGCAGTTCTTC,CASSRTGGIYNEQFF
TRBV9,TRBJ2-3,TRBD1,once,TGTGCCAGCAGCGTACTGGGACAGGGGATAGATACGCAGTATTTT,CASSVLGQGIDTQYF
TRBV28,TRBJ1-2,.,once,TGTGCCAGCAGTTTGAAGGGGGTTAACTATGGCTACACCTTC,CASSLKGVNYGYTF
TRBV27,TRBJ2-7,.,.,TGTGCCAGCAGTATTAGCGTGAGCTCCTACGAGCAGTACTTC,CASSISVSSYEQYF
TRBV5-1,TRBJ2-5,TRBD2,.,TGCGCCAGCAGCTTGATGGGACTAGCGGGAGGTGGAGAGACCCAGTACTTC,CASSLMGLAGGGETQYF
TRBV4-1,TRBJ2-7,TRBD2,few,TGCGCCAGCAGCCAAGATGGTAGCGGGAGGTTCTACGAGCAGTACTTC,CASSQDGSGRFYEQYF
TRBV30,TRBJ2-1,TRBD1,.,TGTGCCTGGAGTGGACAGGGCCCCAATGAGCAGTTCTTC,CAWSGQGPNEQFF
TRBV28,TRBJ2-7,.,.,TGTGCCAGCAGTTTTAGCAGCGAGCAGTACTTC,CASSFSSEQYF
TRBV7-9,TRBJ2-1,TRBD2,.,TGTTCCAGCAGCCCCCGGACTAGCGGGAGGGCCTACAATAAGCAGTTCTTC,CSSSPRTSGRAYNKQFF
TRBV30,TRBJ2-1,TRBD2,.,TGTGCCTGGAGAGCGGGACTAGCGGGCTCCAATGAGCAGTTCTTC,CAWRAGLAGSNEQFF
TRBV5-1,TRBJ1-1,.,.,TGCGCCAGCAGCTCGCAGGGTACTTCAGCTTTCTTT,CASSSQGTSAFF
TRBV27,TRBJ2-7,TRBD2,.,TGTGCCAGCAGTGGTACTAGCGGGAGGGGGCAGTACTTC,CASSGTSGRGQYF
TRBV19,TRBJ1-5,.,.,TGTGCCAGTCACAAAGCAGGGTACGGCAATCAGCCCCAGCATTTT,CASHKAGYGNQPQHF
TRBV28,TRBJ1-1,.,.,TGTGCCAGTCGGGAGGGTTATGGTATGGGTGCTTTCTTT,CASREGYGMGAFF
TRBV6-4,TRBJ2-3,TRBD2,.,TGTGCCAGCAGGAGTCTAGCGGGAGGAGGGTCAGATACGCAGTATTTT,CASRSLAGGGSDTQYF
TRBV28,TRBJ1-4,.,.,TGTGCCAGCAGCCAACAACCAACTAATGAAAAACTGTTTTTT,CASSQQPTNEKLFF
TRBV11-2,TRBJ1-3,TRBD1,.,TGTGCCAGCAGCTTAGGTCAAGGGGGCTCGACTGGAAACACCATATATTTT,CASSLGQGGSTGNTIYF
TRBV9,TRBJ1-1,.,.,TGTGCCAGCAGCCCGGGAGTGAACACTGAAGCTTTCTTT,CASSPGVNTEAFF
TRBV6-5,TRBJ2-3,.,once,TGTGCCAGCGCCCATTCTAGCGTTAGGACAGATACGCAGTATTTT,CASAHSSVRTDTQYF
TRBV10-3,TRBJ2-6,TRBD1,.,TGTGCCATCAGTGAGGGACAGGGCAGATCTGGGGCCAACGTCCTGACTTTC,CAISEGQGRSGANVLTF